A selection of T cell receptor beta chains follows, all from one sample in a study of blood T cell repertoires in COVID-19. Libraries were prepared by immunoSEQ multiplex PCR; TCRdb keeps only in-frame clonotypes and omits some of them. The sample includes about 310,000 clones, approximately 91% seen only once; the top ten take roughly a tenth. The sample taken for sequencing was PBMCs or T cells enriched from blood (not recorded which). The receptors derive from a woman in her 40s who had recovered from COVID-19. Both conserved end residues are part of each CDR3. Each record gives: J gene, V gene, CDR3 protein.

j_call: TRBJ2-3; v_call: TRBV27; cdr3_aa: CASSFGTQYF
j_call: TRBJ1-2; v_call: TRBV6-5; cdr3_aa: CASSPAGGNYGYTF
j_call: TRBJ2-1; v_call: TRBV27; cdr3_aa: CASSRRESSYNEQFF
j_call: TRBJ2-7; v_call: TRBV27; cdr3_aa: CASSLAGTSRTYEQYF
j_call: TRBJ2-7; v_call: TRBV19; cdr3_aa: CASSIGTGPYYEQYF
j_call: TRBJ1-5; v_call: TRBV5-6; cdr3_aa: CASSSRQVGQPQHF
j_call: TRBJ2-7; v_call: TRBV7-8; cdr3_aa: CASSPARVGSYEQYF
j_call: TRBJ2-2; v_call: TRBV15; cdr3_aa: CATSRPGQFPTGELFF
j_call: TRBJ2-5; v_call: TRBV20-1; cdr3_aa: CSVREKETQYF
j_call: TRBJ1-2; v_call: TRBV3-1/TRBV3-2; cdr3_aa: CASSQRGGALLYGYTF
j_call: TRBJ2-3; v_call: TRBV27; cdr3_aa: CASSSSLSSTDTQYF
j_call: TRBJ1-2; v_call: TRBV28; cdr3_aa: CASTPDRGSNYGYTF
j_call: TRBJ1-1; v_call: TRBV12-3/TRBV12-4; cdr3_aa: CASSLTDTEAFF
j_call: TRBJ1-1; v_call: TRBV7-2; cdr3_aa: CASSLGPGRTEAFF
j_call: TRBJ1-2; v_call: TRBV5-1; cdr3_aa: CASSLQGSFNYGYTF
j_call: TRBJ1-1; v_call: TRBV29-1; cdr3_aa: CSVWTATMNTEAFF
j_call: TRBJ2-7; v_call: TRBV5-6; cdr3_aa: CASSLIQGGYEQYF
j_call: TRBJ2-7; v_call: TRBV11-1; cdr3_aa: CASSLSGNRREQYF
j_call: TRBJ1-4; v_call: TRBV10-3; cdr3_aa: CAISESEVGHSEKLFF
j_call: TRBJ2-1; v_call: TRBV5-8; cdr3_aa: CASSWGTGKTNEQFF
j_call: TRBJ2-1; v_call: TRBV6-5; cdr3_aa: CASSSPGTSYEQFF
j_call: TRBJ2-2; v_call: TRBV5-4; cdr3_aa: CASSLSGRANTGELFF
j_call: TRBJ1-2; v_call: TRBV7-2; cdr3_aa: CASSLGDSNYGYTF
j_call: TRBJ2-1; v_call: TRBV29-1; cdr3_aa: CSAELTGSYNEQFF
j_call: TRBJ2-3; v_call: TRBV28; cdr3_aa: CASRAGTTRWDTQYF
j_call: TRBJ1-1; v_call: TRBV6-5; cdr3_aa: CASSPGQNTEAFF
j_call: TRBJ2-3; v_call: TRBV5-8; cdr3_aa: CASSFGPPRDTQYF
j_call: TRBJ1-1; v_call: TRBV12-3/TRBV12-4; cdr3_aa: CASTRTEGAFF
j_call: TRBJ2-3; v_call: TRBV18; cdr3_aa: CASSPVTDTQYF
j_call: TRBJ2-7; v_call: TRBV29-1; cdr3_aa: CSVVGDTNTYEQYF
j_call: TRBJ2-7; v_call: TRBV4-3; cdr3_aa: CASSPRTGTEYEQYF
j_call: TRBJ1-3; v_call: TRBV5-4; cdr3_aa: CASSYRDREAGNTIYF
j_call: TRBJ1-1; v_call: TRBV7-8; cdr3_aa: CASSRKEGGTAEAFF
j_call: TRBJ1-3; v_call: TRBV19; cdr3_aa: CASSPGTGYRSFSGNTIYF
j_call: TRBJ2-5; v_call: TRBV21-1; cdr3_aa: CASTKPRTGAWQETQYF
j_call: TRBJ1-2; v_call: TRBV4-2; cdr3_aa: CASSQDPGQVRYTF
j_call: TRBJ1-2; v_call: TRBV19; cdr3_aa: CASSIGRHGYTF
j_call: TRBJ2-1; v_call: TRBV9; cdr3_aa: CASSVEGGPRNEQFF
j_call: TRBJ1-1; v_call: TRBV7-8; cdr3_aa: CASSPPLGGENTEAFF
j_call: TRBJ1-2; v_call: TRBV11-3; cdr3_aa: CASSARGWDGYTF
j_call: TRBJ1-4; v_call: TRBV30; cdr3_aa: CAWSVGRGGEKLFF
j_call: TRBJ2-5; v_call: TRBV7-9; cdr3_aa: CASSLGASGGSWETQYF
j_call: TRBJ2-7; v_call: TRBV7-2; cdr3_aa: CASSSPPGLLYRHAYEQYF
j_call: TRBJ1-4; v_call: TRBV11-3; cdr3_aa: CASSLGGTNEKLFF
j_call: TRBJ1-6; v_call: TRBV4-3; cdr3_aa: CASSQDLGDRNSPLHF
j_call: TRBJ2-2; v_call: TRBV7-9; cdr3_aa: CASSAGQGTGELFF
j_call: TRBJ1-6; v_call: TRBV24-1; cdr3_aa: CATLARRGNSPLHF
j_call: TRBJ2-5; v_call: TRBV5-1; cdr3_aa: CASSRVLEETQYF
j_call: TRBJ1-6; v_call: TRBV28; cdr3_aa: CATGESSYNSPLHF
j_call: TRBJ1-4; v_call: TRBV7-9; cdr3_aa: CASSLVAADEKLFF
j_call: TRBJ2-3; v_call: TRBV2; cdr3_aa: CASVIGLLGADTQYF
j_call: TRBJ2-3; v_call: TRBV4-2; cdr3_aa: CASSHAGLAGGLPDTQYF
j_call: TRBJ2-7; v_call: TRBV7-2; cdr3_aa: CASSPTSAGEQYF
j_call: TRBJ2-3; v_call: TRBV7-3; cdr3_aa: CASSSGTGSDTQYF
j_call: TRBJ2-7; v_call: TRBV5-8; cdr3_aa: CASSFRTGGEQYF
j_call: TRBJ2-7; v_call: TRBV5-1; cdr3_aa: CASSAVLAGGWGEQYF
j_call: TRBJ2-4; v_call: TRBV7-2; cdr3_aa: CASSRTSGRQNIQYF